A single sample gave rise to the 27 T cell receptor beta chains below, sequenced in a study of neurological immune-mediated disorders. TCRdb passed the 5' RACE reads through MiXCR, listing each CDR3 protein once. The sample gives 55,000 to 70,000 distinct CDR3 sequences, approximately 5.1% of which show up once; roughly 5.7% is in the top ten. The sample was PBMCs. Source of these receptors: a human donor with multiple sclerosis. The donor label of this sample is uncertain.

This clonotype came up many times. The rearrangement joins TRBV20-1 to TRBJ2-1, with D perhaps TRBD2 (5 bases). Germline loops: CDR1 DFQATT, CDR2 SNEGSKA (reference sequence). This CDR3 has 13 amino acids. V was shortened by 7 bases and J by 8 bases, with 18 bases between the two germline ends. CDR3 sequence (DNA): TGCAGTGTCGAGACGCTGAACGGGGATGAGCAGTTCTTC. This gives the protein CSVETLNGDEQFF.

At least ten counts were recorded for this clonotype. The chain links TRBV20-1 to TRBJ1-1; D is unclear. Per germline, CDR1 DFQATT and CDR2 SNEGSKA (reference sequence). Between the trimmed V and J ends, which lost 0 bases and 8 bases, there was a span of 10 bases. There are 12 residues in the CDR3. The CDR3, as DNA: TGCAGTGCTAGAGAGGGGATTGCCGAAGCTTTCTTT. It codes for CSAREGIAEAFF.

Within the sample, this clonotype is medium-sized. This chain uses TRBV20-1 with TRBJ2-3; D is possibly TRBD1 or TRBD2 (5 bases each). Trimming cost V 5 bases and J 0 bases, with 15 bases left between them. This CDR3 is built from 15 residues. Per the germline V gene, CDR1 is DFQATT and CDR2 is SNEGSKA (reference sequence). DNA of the CDR3: TGCAGTGCTCCGAGGGGAGCGGAGAGCACAGATACGCAGTATTTT. Translating it yields CSAPRGAESTDTQYF.

This clonotype was counted at least ten times. The genes are TRBV5-1 and TRBJ1-4; possible D gene TRBD1, 6 bases. Trimming took 0 bases from V and 8 from J, leaving 11 bases between them. This CDR3 is 14 amino acids long. Germline CDR1 and CDR2: SGHRS and YFSETQ. As DNA, the CDR3 is TGCGCCAGCAGCTTGGTCAGGGGCGGGGAAAAACTGTTTTTT. It is translated as CASSLVRGGEKLFF.

This clonotype is medium-sized (0.01 to 0.1%) in the sample. V gene TRBV7-2 combines with J gene TRBJ2-7, with 7 bases lining up with TRBD2. V shed 3 bases, J shed 6 bases, and the junction held 8 bases outside the gene matches. From germline, CDR1 is SGHTA and CDR2 FQGNSA. The CDR3 is made up of 14 amino acids. CDR3 coding DNA: TGTGCCAGCAGCTTTTGGGGGGGAAAGACCGAGCAGTACTTC. It yields the protein CASSFWGGKTEQYF. Looking up the rest from reference TRBV7-2 and TRBJ2-7 gives the full variable domain: GAGVSQSPSNKVTEKGKDVELRCDPISGHTALYWYRQSLGQGLEFLIYFQGNSAPDKSGLPSDRFSAERTGGSVSTLTIQRTQQEDSAVYLCASSFWGGKTEQYFGPGTRLTVT.

Ten or more counts support this clonotype. This chain links TRBV20-1 with TRBJ1-2, with 9 bases lining up with TRBD1. The V segment lost 2 bases and the J segment 8 bases; nucleotides outside the gene matches: 3. Germline loops: CDR1 DFQATT, CDR2 SNEGSKA (reference sequence). The CDR3 totals 12 residues. CDR3 in DNA: TGCAGTGCTAGAAACAGGGGGCGAGGCTACACCTTC. This encodes CSARNRGRGYTF.

At least ten counts were recorded for this clonotype. V gene TRBV3-1 combines with J gene TRBJ2-7, with 10 bases lining up with TRBD1. This CDR3 region has 16 residues. With 4 bases clipped from V and 4 bases from J, the junction kept 10 bases outside the gene matches. CDR1 is LGHDT and CDR2 is YNNKEL in the germline V gene (reference sequence). This CDR3 reads CASSPRQGARVYEQYF. DNA for the CDR3: TGTGCCAGCAGCCCCCGACAGGGGGCGAGGGTTTACGAGCAGTACTTC.

This clonotype showed up many times. The V gene is TRBV3-1, the J gene TRBJ2-2; 9 bases agree with TRBD1. Germline lookup yields CDR1 LGHDT and CDR2 YNNKEL (reference sequence). CDR3 length: 15 amino acids. After removal of 4 bases from V and 5 bases from J, the junction contained 5 bases not matched to a gene. The CDR3 spells CASSPFDRGTGELFF. Written as DNA, the CDR3 is TGTGCCAGCAGCCCCTTTGACAGGGGGACCGGGGAGCTGTTTTTT.

This clonotype was observed at least ten times. The V call is TRBV7-8, the J call TRBJ2-2; no clear D gene. This CDR3 has 14 residues. Germline-derived CDR1 and CDR2 are SGHVS and FQNEAQ. V lost 6 bases and J 0 bases, leaving 8 bases between the germline ends. The CDR3 DNA follows: TGTGCCAGCAGAGTTGGCGCGAACACCGGGGAGCTGTTTTTT. It yields the protein CASRVGANTGELFF.

There are many counts of this clonotype. The CDR3 nucleotides read TGCGCCAGCAGCCAAGATCAGCGGGGGAGAGATACGCAGTATTTT. It codes for CASSQDQRGRDTQYF. V usage is TRBV4-1 and J usage is TRBJ2-3, with 8 positions matching TRBD2. V shed 0 bases and J 5 bases; nucleotides not matched to a gene: 4. Germline V gives CDR1 MGHRA, CDR2 YSYEKL. CDR3 size: 15 residues.

This chain uses TRBV12-3 or TRBV12-4 with TRBJ2-7; D uncertain. The CDR3 is 15 amino acids. Trimming removed 6 bases at V and 2 bases at J, with 17 bases between. The DNA for the CDR3 is TGTGCCAGCAGCCTTTGGGTCCAGGTTACCTACGAGCAGTACTTC. Its translation is CASSLWVQVTYEQYF.

This clonotype was seen repeatedly, ten times or more. The gene calls are TRBV6-6 and TRBJ2-1; D remains ambiguous. The CDR3 has 15 residues. Germline V CDR1 and CDR2: MNHNY, SVGAGI (reference sequence). Trimming left V 8 bases short and J 5 bases short, with 19 bases between. The CDR3 sequence: CASLFDRVGHNEQFF. For the CDR3, the DNA is TGTGCCAGCCTCTTCGACCGCGTTGGCCACAATGAGCAGTTCTTC.

There are many counts of this clonotype. The chain has TRBV6-2 or TRBV6-3 and TRBJ2-5; 11 bases map to TRBD2. The CDR3 totals 16 residues. The germline V gene has CDR1 MNHEY and CDR2 SVGEGT. Trimming removed 3 bases from V and 1 base from J; junction bases left unmatched: 4. The CDR3 sequence is CASSYASGGTQETQYF. DNA for the CDR3: TGTGCCAGCAGTTATGCTAGCGGGGGGACCCAAGAGACCCAGTACTTC.

This clonotype showed up many times. The chain couples TRBV5-5 to TRBJ2-1; D might be TRBD1 (5 bases). Germline loops: CDR1 SGHKS, CDR2 YYEKEE (reference sequence). The CDR3 extends over 15 amino acids. Trimming took 2 bases from V and 2 from J, leaving 11 bases between them. CDR3 nucleotides: TGTGCCAGCAGCTTACGGACACCAACCTACAATGAGCAGTTCTTC. Its translation is CASSLRTPTYNEQFF.

There are many counts of this clonotype. J is TRBJ1-5 and V is TRBV5-5; D remains unclear. V lost 2 bases to trimming and J lost 5 bases, with 11 bases between them. CDR3 length: 14 amino acids. Looked up from germline, CDR1 is SGHKS and CDR2 is YYEKEE (reference sequence). The CDR3 sequence: CASSFGSLYQPQHF. As DNA, the CDR3 is TGTGCCAGCAGCTTCGGGTCTTTATATCAGCCCCAGCATTTT.

This clonotype was seen ten or more times. The V call is TRBV20-1, the J call TRBJ2-3; the D gene is possibly TRBD2 (7 bases). The CDR3 length is 16 residues. Germline CDR1 is DFQATT and CDR2 is SNEGSKA (reference sequence). Trimming took 3 bases from V and 4 from J, leaving 20 bases between them. The DNA of the CDR3 is TGCAGTGCTAGCGGGGGACGGACGGGGGGCGCAGATACGCAGTATTTT. Its translation is CSASGGRTGGADTQYF.

This clonotype occurred many times. This sequence joins TRBV29-1 and TRBJ2-5, with D unresolved. V lost 0 bases and J lost 5, with 13 bases in between. Germline V gives CDR1 SQVTM, CDR2 ANQGSEA. There are 14 residues in the CDR3. The CDR3, as DNA: TGCAGCGTTGAAGATGGGCTGGTCCGGGAGACCCAGTACTTC. Its protein is CSVEDGLVRETQYF.

The table lists this clonotype with many counts. The chain joins TRBV5-1 to TRBJ2-2, with D possibly TRBD2 on 5 matching bases. CDR3 length: 15 residues. CDR1 is SGHRS, CDR2 YFSETQ, per germline. Trimming took off 0 bases at V and 5 bases at J, with 11 bases between the two ends. Here the CDR3 reads CASSLDLAGTGELFF. The CDR3 nucleotides are TGCGCCAGCAGCTTGGACCTAGCCGGGACCGGGGAGCTGTTTTTT.

This clonotype was counted ten times or more. V gene TRBV20-1 combines with J gene TRBJ2-1, with D tentatively TRBD2 (6 bases). The CDR3 spans 16 residues. V dropped 0 bases and J dropped 2 bases, with 14 bases sitting between them. Germline V gene lookup returns CDR1 DFQATT and CDR2 SNEGSKA (reference sequence). The CDR3 sequence: CSARDPGLSTYNEQFF. The CDR3 DNA follows: TGCAGTGCTAGAGATCCGGGACTTTCAACCTACAATGAGCAGTTCTTC.

This clonotype was counted ten times or more. This chain joins TRBV15 and TRBJ1-4; 7 bases line up with TRBD1. CDR1 LNHNV and CDR2 YYDKDF come from the germline V gene (reference sequence). This CDR3 contains 16 residues. Trimming removed 1 base from V and 4 bases from J; junction bases left unmatched: 6. CDR3 protein: CATSRGRQGGNEKLFF. As DNA, the CDR3 is TGTGCCACCAGCAGAGGAAGGCAGGGGGGTAATGAAAAACTGTTTTTT.

This clonotype was detected ten times or more. V and J are TRBV2 and TRBJ2-2, with 9 positions matching TRBD1. CDR3 length equals 15 residues. After removal of 6 bases from V and 1 base from J, the junction contained 3 bases not matched to a gene. Germline V gene lookup returns CDR1 SNHLY and CDR2 FYNNEI. In DNA form, the CDR3 reads TGTGCCAGCAGCCGGGACAGGGTGAACACCGGGGAGCTGTTTTTT. Translated: CASSRDRVNTGELFF.

This clonotype was counted ten times or more. The rearrangement uses TRBV25-1 and TRBJ2-5, with TRBD1 as a possible D gene (6 bases). This CDR3 comprises 13 residues. Trimming removed 5 bases at V and 1 base at J, with 8 bases between. Germline-derived CDR1 and CDR2 are MGHDK and SYGVNS. CDR3 sequence (DNA): TGTGCCAGCAGTCACAGGGTCCAAGAGACCCAGTACTTC. It is translated as CASSHRVQETQYF.

In this sample, this clonotype turned up many times. Here the CDR3 DNA reads TGCGCCAGCAGCTCCGGGGACACGGTAAATGAAAAACTGTTTTTT. Protein sequence: CASSSGDTVNEKLFF. This chain uses TRBV5-1 with TRBJ1-4, with a possible D match to TRBD1 (6 bases). V lost 3 bases to trimming and J lost 5 bases, with 14 bases between them. The CDR3 spans 15 residues. The germline gives CDR1 SGHRS, CDR2 YFSETQ.

This clonotype appeared many times. This chain links TRBV5-1 with TRBJ1-1; D is unresolved. The CDR3 has 16 residues. The germline V and J ends were trimmed by 0 bases and 4 bases, with 16 bases remaining between them. CDR1 and CDR2 from the germline V gene are SGHRS and YFSETQ. CDR3 sequence reads: CASSLGYAKPGTEAFF. The CDR3 DNA reads as TGCGCCAGCAGCTTGGGATACGCTAAACCCGGCACTGAAGCTTTCTTT.

This clonotype was recorded at least ten times. This chain joins TRBV29-1 and TRBJ2-5; perhaps D is TRBD1 or TRBD2 (5 bases each). This CDR3 contains 15 residues. Germline CDR1 reads SQVTM; CDR2 reads ANQGSEA. Trimming removed 1 base at V and 1 base at J, with 13 bases between. The CDR3, as DNA: TGCAGCGTTGAAGGGGGGAGCAGATTCCAAGAGACCCAGTACTTC. It codes for CSVEGGSRFQETQYF.

V usage is TRBV5-4 and J usage is TRBJ2-1, with D possibly TRBD1 on 6 matching bases. This CDR3 comprises 16 residues. Deletions cut 0 bases from V and 0 bases from J, with 10 bases between. Per the germline V gene, CDR1 is SGHNT and CDR2 is YYREEE (reference sequence). The CDR3 spells CASSLVTGRSYNEQFF. CDR3 in DNA: TGTGCCAGCAGCTTGGTGACAGGTCGCTCCTACAATGAGCAGTTCTTC.

Ten or more counts support this clonotype. The chain has TRBV11-2 and TRBJ1-2; maybe TRBD1 (5 bases). The CDR3 loop spans 14 amino acids. V lost 0 bases and J lost 1, with 6 bases in between. The germline V gene encodes CDR1 SGHAT and CDR2 FQNNGV. The CDR3 DNA follows: TGTGCCAGCAGCTTAGACAGGGTTAACTATGGCTACACCTTC. Translating gives CASSLDRVNYGYTF.